A single sample is the source of the 17 T cell receptor beta chains below, sequenced in a study. Cells sorted as Tregs were CD4+, CD25+ and CD127-/low. TCRdb fed the 5' RACE reads into MiXCR, producing one record per CDR3 protein. The sample includes about 57,000 distinct CDR3 sequences, about 25% of them seen just once. Sequenced material: tumor-infiltrating Tregs sorted from the breast tumor. Receptors originate from a female donor with breast cancer.

This rearrangement joins TRBV12-3 or TRBV12-4 to TRBJ1-1; TRBD1 agrees at 10 bases. Trimming took 6 bases from V and 0 from J; bases not matched to a gene: 4. CDR3 length: 15 amino acids. DNA of the CDR3: TGTGCCAGCAGGCTCGACAGGGGGCTGAACACTGAAGCTTTCTTT. Protein sequence: CASRLDRGLNTEAFF.

This clonotype was counted at least ten times. The chain combines TRBV28 with TRBJ2-5; 8 bases are shared with TRBD1. Germline loops: CDR1 MDHEN, CDR2 SYDVKM. After removal of 8 bases from V and 5 bases from J, the junction contained 7 bases not matched to a gene. This CDR3 contains 13 residues. The CDR3 reads CASYRQGTETQYF. The DNA for the CDR3 is TGTGCCAGCTACCGACAGGGGACGGAGACCCAGTACTTC.

The table lists this clonotype with many counts. The chain recombines TRBV29-1 with TRBJ2-3; D gene uncertain. Germline V lookup: CDR1 SQVTM, CDR2 ANQGSEA. The CDR3 is 11 residues long. Trimming took off 4 bases at V and 2 bases at J, with 4 bases between the two ends. This CDR3 is CSVGYTDTQYF. The CDR3 DNA follows: TGCAGCGTTGGGTACACAGATACGCAGTATTTT.

This clonotype occurred many times. As DNA, the CDR3 is TGCGCCAGCAGTCGACTTAGCGGGGGCTTCAATGAGCAGTTCTTC. Its translation: CASSRLSGGFNEQFF. The chain recombines TRBV4-1 with TRBJ2-1; TRBD2 matches 9 bases. Trimming took 6 bases from V and 6 from J; bases not matched to a gene: 9. The CDR3 is 15 residues long. Germline V gene lookup returns CDR1 MGHRA and CDR2 YSYEKL.

This chain links TRBV7-2 with TRBJ2-7, with D unresolved. This CDR3 is built from 14 residues. V lost 2 bases to trimming and J lost 6 bases, with 14 bases between them. The germline V gene encodes CDR1 SGHTA and CDR2 FQGNSA. DNA of the CDR3: TGTGCCAGCAGCTTAAGTCCTTCCACCTTCGAGCAGTACTTC. Its translation is CASSLSPSTFEQYF. The full variable domain, in which reference TRBV7-2 and TRBJ2-7 provide the parts outside the CDR3, is GAGVSQSPSNKVTEKGKDVELRCDPISGHTALYWYRQSLGQGLEFLIYFQGNSAPDKSGLPSDRFSAERTGGSVSTLTIQRTQQEDSAVYLCASSLSPSTFEQYFGPGTRLTVT.

This clonotype showed up just a few times. A much larger clone differs from this one at a single base, so this may be a read error. This chain links TRBV6-2 or TRBV6-3 with TRBJ1-2; D ambiguous. This CDR3 region has 15 residues. CDR1 MNHEY and CDR2 SVGEGT come from the germline V gene. CDR3 amino acids: CAGSYSSGDLRGYTF. In DNA form, the CDR3 reads TGTGCCGGCAGTTACTCATCTGGGGATTTGCGAGGCTACACCTTC.

The V and J genes are TRBV13 and TRBJ1-2; no clear D. Deletions cut 7 bases from V and 4 bases from J, with 16 bases between. The CDR3 runs 14 residues. The germline gives CDR1 PRHDT, CDR2 FYEKMQ (reference sequence). The DNA of the CDR3 is TGTGCCAGCACCTCCCGTCGGTCTAGCTATGGCTACACCTTC. This sequence encodes CASTSRRSSYGYTF.

The CDR3 DNA reads as TGTGCCAGCTCACCAGGGTCCGGGGAGCCCCAGCATTTT. This sequence encodes CASSPGSGEPQHF. This sequence joins TRBV18 and TRBJ1-5; no reliable D call. V gave up 2 bases and J gave up 8 bases, with 10 bases separating them. The germline V gene encodes CDR1 KGHSH and CDR2 LQKENI. CDR3 size: 13 residues.

This clonotype occurred many times. The chain employs TRBV29-1 and TRBJ2-1; TRBD1 matches at 8 bases. The ends lost 7 bases at V and 8 bases at J; junction bases unmatched: 4. The CDR3 is 11 residues long. The V gene's germline CDR1 is SQVTM and CDR2 ANQGSEA. The CDR3 DNA follows: TGCAGCGGGGACAGGTCTTATGAGCAGTTCTTC. Translating gives CSGDRSYEQFF.

This clonotype was observed a few times. This chain joins TRBV13 and TRBJ1-3; 8 bases match TRBD1. The trim removed 5 bases at V and 1 base at J, leaving 7 bases unmatched. CDR1 PRHDT and CDR2 FYEKMQ come from the germline V gene (reference sequence). The CDR3 runs to 16 residues. This CDR3 reads CASSTGQGGSGNTIYF. DNA for the CDR3: TGTGCCAGCAGCACTGGACAGGGTGGTTCTGGAAACACCATATATTTT.

This clonotype was detected ten times or more. This rearrangement joins TRBV5-6 to TRBJ2-5, with D unclear. This CDR3 spans 13 amino acids. Trimming removed 1 base from V and 2 bases from J, with 6 bases in between. Looked up from germline, CDR1 is SGHDT and CDR2 is YYEEEE. CDR3 DNA: TGTGCCAGCAGCTTGTTCAGTCAAGAGACCCAGTACTTC. Its protein is CASSLFSQETQYF.

This clonotype has only a few counts. V usage is TRBV5-1 and J usage is TRBJ1-5; TRBD1 matches 7 bases. From germline, CDR1 is SGHRS and CDR2 YFSETQ. CDR3 length: 13 residues. The trim removed 3 bases at V and 5 bases at J, leaving 2 bases unmatched. The CDR3: CASSSDRDQPQHF. The DNA for the CDR3 is TGCGCCAGCAGCTCCGACAGGGATCAGCCCCAGCATTTT.

This clonotype was recorded at least ten times. The chain uses TRBV5-1 and TRBJ2-1; D unclear. The germline V gene has CDR1 SGHRS and CDR2 YFSETQ. This CDR3 has 11 amino acids. V was shortened by 7 bases and J by 8 bases, with 10 bases between the two germline ends. The CDR3 loop reads CASAAGHEQFF. CDR3 DNA: TGCGCCAGCGCAGCCGGCCATGAGCAGTTCTTC.

The rearrangement joins TRBV6-1 to TRBJ2-2, with TRBD1 identical over 9 bases. Per germline, CDR1 MNHNS and CDR2 SASEGT. The CDR3 consists of 15 residues. Trimming at V came to 6 bases and at J to 2 bases, leaving 4 bases not matched to a gene. CDR3 in amino acids: CASSLGQGNTGELFF. The CDR3 coding sequence is TGTGCCAGCAGCTTGGGACAGGGTAACACCGGGGAGCTGTTTTTT.

This clonotype came up a few times. V is TRBV5-1 and J is TRBJ2-7; a weak D match, TRBD1 (6 bases). Trimming took off 0 bases at V and 3 bases at J, with 13 bases between the two ends. Per germline, CDR1 SGHRS and CDR2 YFSETQ. The CDR3 runs to 15 residues. The CDR3 nucleotides read TGCGCCAGCAGCTTGGTGCAGGGGATCAGCTACGAGCAGTACTTC. Protein product: CASSLVQGISYEQYF.

This clonotype was recorded a few times. The chain links TRBV4-2 to TRBJ2-1; 10 positions match TRBD2. This CDR3 has 14 amino acids. V shed 2 bases, J shed 8 bases, and the junction held 3 bases outside the gene matches. Germline V gene lookup returns CDR1 LGHNA and CDR2 YNFKEQ. The CDR3 DNA reads as TGTGCCAGCAGCCAACCGGGGACTAGCGATGAGCAGTTCTTC. It codes for CASSQPGTSDEQFF.

The CDR3, as DNA: TGTGCCACCAGCAGAGATCGGGGTGGATACAATGAGCAGTTCTTC. This codes for CATSRDRGGYNEQFF. The chain uses TRBV15 and TRBJ2-1; a weak D match, TRBD2 (5 bases). Germline assignment: CDR1 LNHNV and CDR2 YYDKDF (reference sequence). This CDR3 spans 15 amino acids. V shed 0 bases and J shed 4 bases, with 10 bases lying between them. Using reference TRBV15 and TRBJ2-1 for the parts outside the CDR3, the full variable domain is DAMVIQNPRYQVTQFGKPVTLSCSQTLNHNVMYWYQQKSSQAPKLLFHYYDKDFNNEADTPDNFQSRRPNTSFCFLDIRSPGLGDTAMYLCATSRDRGGYNEQFFGPGTRLTVL.